The 28 T cell receptor beta chains in this list originate from one sample, sequenced in a study of shared clonotypes between healthy human individuals (TCRdb year 2020). The method was the immunoSEQ multiplex PCR assay. TCRdb re-hosts the immuneACCESS table, in-frame sequences only. Its copies lack some clones; in the studies checked, an unresolved V gene accounts for under half of them, and the cause for the rest is not known. In all, the sample holds 2,500,000 or so clones, and just over 90% of those were seen once. Over 0.12% of the sample lies in the top ten. Specimen: naive CD4+ T cells sorted from blood. The intended sense of this specimen's cell subset or site label: CD45RA+ positively selected. The receptors here all came from a man between 18 and 29 years old in good health.

The chain links TRBV21-1 to TRBJ2-4; TRBD1 is the table's D call, not checked against the DNA. TRBV21-1 represents a pseudogene. This CDR3 region has 16 residues. CDR3 sequence (DNA): TGTGCCAGCAGCAAAGAGGGACAGGAGCACAAAAACATTCAGTACTTC. Amino acid sequence: CASSKEGQEHKNIQYF.

This clone was seen once. This chain links TRBV5-4 with TRBJ2-5; the D call may be TRBD1 or TRBD2 (5 bases each). V was shortened by 4 bases and J by 4 bases, with 11 bases between the two germline ends. CDR3 size: 13 residues. Germline-derived CDR1 and CDR2 are SGHNT and YYREEE (reference sequence). Here the CDR3 reads CASSEGNPETQYF. The CDR3 DNA sequence: TGTGCCAGCAGCGAGGGGAACCCAGAGACCCAGTACTTC.

The chain couples TRBV28 to TRBJ2-5; 14 nucleotides line up with TRBD2. The CDR3 totals 20 residues. Trimming at V came to 3 bases and at J to 5 bases, leaving 17 bases not matched to a gene. From germline, CDR1 is MDHEN and CDR2 SYDVKM. The CDR3 DNA is TGTGCCAGCAGTTTTCCCTCCGGGACTAGCGGGGGCCTCATTGTTGAGACCCAGTACTTC. It encodes CASSFPSGTSGGLIVETQYF.

The chain has TRBV9 and TRBJ2-1; TRBD1 might be the D (5 bases). The germline V gene has CDR1 SGDLS and CDR2 YYNGEE. Trimming removed 0 bases at V and 7 bases at J, with 11 bases between. CDR3 length: 14 residues. CDR3 amino acids: CASSVAGFRNEQFF. The CDR3 DNA is TGTGCCAGCAGCGTAGCAGGGTTTAGGAATGAGCAGTTCTTC.

The rearrangement links TRBV11-2 to TRBJ2-5; 7 nucleotides line up with TRBD2. Germline CDR1 and CDR2: SGHAT and FQNNGV. The CDR3 has 15 amino acids. Trimming cost V 6 bases and J 2 bases; bases outside gene matches: 9. The CDR3 coding sequence is TGTGCCAGCAGTCGGGCGCTAGCGGCGCAAGAGACCCAGTACTTC. Protein sequence: CASSRALAAQETQYF.

The chain links TRBV7-2 to TRBJ2-3, with D perhaps TRBD1 (5 bases). The ends were cut back, 1 base at V and 0 bases at J, with 20 bases in the middle. The germline V gene has CDR1 SGHTA and CDR2 FQGNSA. CDR3 length: 19 residues. This CDR3 is CASSLVARTWVQSTDTQYF. The CDR3 nucleotides are TGTGCCAGCAGCTTAGTGGCCAGGACATGGGTTCAAAGCACAGATACGCAGTATTTT.

Comment on this clone: A read error may account for a junction end that differs from germline. V and J are TRBV10-3 and TRBJ1-2, with 7 bases aligning to TRBD1. CDR1 and CDR2 (germline): ENHRY, SYGVKD. This CDR3 is 15 amino acids long. The CDR3 region has the DNA TGTGCCATGGGACAGAACCAACCAAGTAACCATGGCTACACCTTC. Translating it yields CAMGQNQPSNHGYTF.

The chain recombines TRBV6-1 with TRBJ1-6; no clear D. The ends were cut back, 7 bases at V and 10 bases at J, with 17 bases in the middle. Germline assignment: CDR1 MNHNS and CDR2 SASEGT. The CDR3 has 14 residues. CDR3 loop: CASKPRHDPSPLHF. CDR3 in DNA: TGTGCCAGCAAACCGAGACACGACCCATCACCCCTCCACTTT.

Notes on this clone: Within the sample, other DNA sequences also encode this same CDR3. The V call is TRBV10-3, the J call TRBJ1-1, with unresolved D. The V gene lost 6 bases and the J gene lost 0 bases, with 8 bases spanning the gap. CDR1 and CDR2 (germline): ENHRY, SYGVKD. CDR3 length: 13 amino acids. CDR3 protein: CAISDGMNTEAFF. As DNA, the CDR3 is TGTGCCATCAGCGACGGGATGAACACTGAAGCTTTCTTT.

This sequence joins TRBV5-5 and TRBJ2-7; TRBD2 aligns across 11 bases. The CDR3 is 17 amino acids. In germline, CDR1 is SGHKS, CDR2 YYEKEE (reference sequence). Unmatched junction bases numbered 12, after V lost 0 bases and J lost 7 bases. Here the CDR3 DNA reads TGTGCCAGCAGCTTGGCCTGGGGTAGCGGGAGGGCCTGGGAGCAGTACTTC. Translating it yields CASSLAWGSGRAWEQYF.

V usage is TRBV6-6 and J usage is TRBJ1-5, with 7 positions matching TRBD1. Germline loops: CDR1 MNHNY, CDR2 SVGAGI (reference sequence). J lost 3 bases, V lost 3 bases, and 8 bases had no gene match. This CDR3 is 16 amino acids long. The chain's CDR3 is CASSYFPGQDNQPQHF. Written as DNA, the CDR3 is TGTGCCAGCAGTTATTTTCCCGGACAGGACAATCAGCCCCAGCATTTT.

This sequence joins TRBV28 and TRBJ1-6; D not certain. Germline loops: CDR1 MDHEN, CDR2 SYDVKM. Trimming removed 2 bases from V and 8 bases from J, with 10 bases in between. CDR3 length: 14 residues. In nucleotides, the CDR3 is TGTGCCAGCAGTTTACCCGGGTCCTATTCACCCCTCCACTTT. Protein: CASSLPGSYSPLHF.

V usage is TRBV4-1 and J usage is TRBJ2-5; D unresolved. CDR3 length: 13 residues. Between the trimmed V and J ends, which lost 0 bases and 9 bases, there was a span of 11 bases. CDR1 and CDR2 from the germline V gene are MGHRA and YSYEKL. CDR3: CASSQDLGLAQYF. The CDR3, as DNA: TGCGCCAGCAGCCAAGATTTAGGGTTAGCCCAGTACTTC.

This chain connects TRBV19 to TRBJ2-7; D is unclear. Trimming took off 5 bases at V and 3 bases at J, with 11 bases between the two ends. Germline-derived CDR1 and CDR2 are LNHDA and SQIVND (reference sequence). The CDR3 loop spans 13 amino acids. The CDR3 is CASSLRTDYEQYF. CDR3 nucleotide sequence: TGTGCCAGTAGTCTCCGGACGGACTACGAGCAGTACTTC.

The rearrangement joins TRBV7-3 to TRBJ2-3; 11 bases align to TRBD2. This CDR3 comprises 16 residues. CDR1 and CDR2 from the germline V gene are SGHTA and FQGTGA. V lost 4 bases, J lost 0 bases, and 3 bases stayed unmatched. CDR3 DNA: TGTGCCAGCAGCTCTCTAGCGGGGGGAAGCACAGATACGCAGTATTTT. It is translated as CASSSLAGGSTDTQYF. Together with reference TRBV7-3 and TRBJ2-3, the CDR3 gives the full variable domain: GAGVSQTPSNKVTEKGKYVELRCDPISGHTALYWYRQSLGQGPEFLIYFQGTGAADDSGLPNDRFFAVRPEGSVSTLKIQRTERGDSAVYLCASSSLAGGSTDTQYFGPGTRLTVL.

The CDR3 sequence: CASSERRMNTGELFF. CDR3 coding DNA: TGTGCCAGCAGTGAAAGACGGATGAACACCGGGGAGCTGTTTTTT. This chain uses TRBV6-1 with TRBJ2-2; D is uncertain. CDR1 is MNHNS and CDR2 is SASEGT in the germline V gene. The CDR3 loop spans 15 amino acids. The ends were cut back, 2 bases at V and 1 base at J, with 8 bases in the middle.

The V gene is TRBV27, the J gene TRBJ2-2, with a tentative D call TRBD2 (7 bases). The CDR3 loop spans 13 amino acids. V was pared by 6 bases and J by 9 bases, with 14 bases between. Germline V gene sequence: CDR1 MNHEY, CDR2 SMNVEV (reference sequence). The CDR3 loop reads CASRPGGRRELFF. The CDR3 DNA is TGTGCCAGCAGGCCCGGGGGGCGAAGGGAGCTGTTTTTT.

The chain recombines TRBV30 with TRBJ1-3, with TRBD1 matching 7 bases. Germline values: CDR1 GTSNPN, CDR2 SVGIG (reference sequence). This CDR3 has 15 residues. V dropped 2 bases and J dropped 4; count of bases not matched to a gene: 8. Here the CDR3 DNA reads TGTGCCTGGAGTAACAACAGGGGATCCGGAAACACCATATATTTT. Protein: CAWSNNRGSGNTIYF.

The chain carries TRBV4-3 and TRBJ2-1; 9 positions agree with TRBD1. This CDR3 has 16 amino acids. With V trimmed by 1 base and J by 7 bases, 8 bases remained unmatched. CDR1 LGHNA and CDR2 YSLEER come from the germline V gene. CDR3 sequence: CASSQVPGQGFNEQFF. CDR3 nucleotide sequence: TGCGCCAGCAGCCAAGTTCCGGGACAGGGTTTTAATGAGCAGTTCTTC.

This chain joins TRBV18 and TRBJ2-1, with TRBD2 identical over 13 bases. The CDR3 length is 13 residues. The junction had 3 bases not matched to a gene; V was cut back by 9 bases and J by 7 bases. Germline V gives CDR1 KGHSH, CDR2 LQKENI. CDR3 residues: CASGLAGVNEQFF. The CDR3 region has the DNA TGTGCCAGTGGACTAGCGGGAGTGAATGAGCAGTTCTTC.

The genes are TRBV7-2 and TRBJ1-3; 7 bases are shared with TRBD1. CDR1 SGHTA and CDR2 FQGNSA come from the germline V gene. CDR3 length: 16 residues. Trimming removed 5 bases from V and 4 bases from J; junction bases left unmatched: 11. The CDR3 DNA is TGTGCCAGCAGCAGCACAGGGGTCGTAAGGGGAAACACCATATATTTT. Its protein product is CASSSTGVVRGNTIYF.

The V call is TRBV7-6, the J call TRBJ2-3; 10 bases align to TRBD1. In germline, CDR1 is SGHVS, CDR2 FNYEAQ. The CDR3 has 16 amino acids. The junction had 3 bases not matched to a gene; V was cut back by 1 base and J by 2 bases. Written as DNA, the CDR3 is TGTGCCAGCAGCTTAGAGGGACAGGGGTTCACAGATACGCAGTATTTT. This encodes CASSLEGQGFTDTQYF.

Concerning this clone itself: Distinct nucleotide sequences in the sample also encode this CDR3. This chain uses TRBV11-2 with TRBJ2-2, with D possibly TRBD2 on 6 matching bases. CDR1 is SGHAT, CDR2 FQNNGV, per germline. The CDR3 extends over 13 amino acids. The V end was cut by 3 bases, the J end by 4 bases, with 6 bases between. The CDR3 bases are TGTGCCAGCAGCTTGGGGGGCACCGGGGAGCTGTTTTTT. Translating gives CASSLGGTGELFF.

A single count supports this clone. The rearrangement links TRBV7-2 to TRBJ2-1; 8 nucleotides agree with TRBD2. With V trimmed by 4 bases and J by 7 bases, 15 bases remained unmatched. CDR1 and CDR2 (germline): SGHTA, FQGNSA. The CDR3 is made up of 17 amino acids. CDR3 protein: CASSSSGGVQGRNEQFF. DNA for the CDR3: TGTGCCAGCAGCTCGTCCGGGGGGGTGCAGGGGAGGAATGAGCAGTTCTTC.

The rearrangement joins TRBV6-7 to TRBJ2-7, with D unresolved. TRBV6-7 is identified as an open reading frame with a role that is uncertain. The CDR3 consists of 13 residues. Between the trimmed V and J ends, which lost 4 bases and 2 bases, there was a span of 9 bases. CDR3 nucleotide sequence: TGTGCCAGCAGTTGCAGGATCCCCTACGAGCAGTACTTC. Translation: CASSCRIPYEQYF.

The chain recombines TRBV27 with TRBJ2-3; no firm D call. This CDR3 spans 13 amino acids. The V gene lost 6 bases and the J gene lost 1 base, with 8 bases spanning the gap. The germline gives CDR1 MNHEY, CDR2 SMNVEV (reference sequence). The DNA for the CDR3 is TGTGCCAGCAGAAAGGGCGGCACAGATACGCAGTATTTT. It encodes CASRKGGTDTQYF.

V and J are TRBV5-1 and TRBJ1-4, with D possibly TRBD1 on 6 matching bases. This CDR3 has 16 amino acids. The germline gives CDR1 SGHRS, CDR2 YFSETQ. V was pared by 3 bases and J by 4 bases, with 16 bases between. The CDR3 loop is CASSSEGVRGNEKLFF. As DNA, the CDR3 is TGCGCCAGCAGCTCGGAGGGGGTCAGGGGTAATGAAAAACTGTTTTTT.

The chain recombines TRBV10-3 with TRBJ2-1; maybe TRBD2 (6 bases). The germline gives CDR1 ENHRY, CDR2 SYGVKD. The CDR3 runs to 14 residues. Deletions cut 4 bases from V and 2 bases from J, with 9 bases between. Here the CDR3 reads CAISGGEAYNEQFF. The CDR3, as DNA: TGTGCCATCAGTGGGGGGGAAGCCTACAATGAGCAGTTCTTC.